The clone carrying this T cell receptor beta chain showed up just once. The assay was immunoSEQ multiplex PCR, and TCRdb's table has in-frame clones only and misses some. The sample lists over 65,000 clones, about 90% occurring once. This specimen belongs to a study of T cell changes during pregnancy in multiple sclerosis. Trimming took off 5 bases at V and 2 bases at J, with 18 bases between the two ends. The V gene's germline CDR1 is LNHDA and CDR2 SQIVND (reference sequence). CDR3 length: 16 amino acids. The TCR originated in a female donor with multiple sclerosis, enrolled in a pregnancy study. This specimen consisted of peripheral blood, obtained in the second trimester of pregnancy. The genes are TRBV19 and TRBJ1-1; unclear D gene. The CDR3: CASSPSPGRVNTEAFF. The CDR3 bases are TGTGCCAGTAGTCCCTCCCCCGGTAGAGTAAACACTGAAGCTTTCTTT.